The 6 T cell receptor beta chains below come from one sample, sequenced in a study of T cell repertoires in cytomegalovirus infection. Each CDR3 protein gets one entry after TCRdb re-called the reads with MiXCR. This table holds 310,000 or so distinct CDR3 sequences, under 20% found once. Sequences were obtained from PBMCs. Source of these receptors: a human donor in good health (CMV status not recorded). Some clones in this sample may be carry-over from other donors' samples.

This clonotype occurred many times. J is TRBJ1-1 and V is TRBV7-2; D is perhaps TRBD1 (6 bases). Germline loops: CDR1 SGHTA, CDR2 FQGNSA. With 2 bases removed from V and 5 bases from J, the gap between germline ends came to 12 bases. This CDR3 spans 14 amino acids. In nucleotides, the CDR3 is TGTGCCAGCAGCTTAATGGACAGAGAGACTGAAGCTTTCTTT. Its protein is CASSLMDRETEAFF. The full variable domain, its missing parts supplied by reference TRBV7-2 and TRBJ1-1, is GAGVSQSPSNKVTEKGKDVELRCDPISGHTALYWYRQSLGQGLEFLIYFQGNSAPDKSGLPSDRFSAERTGGSVSTLTIQRTQQEDSAVYLCASSLMDRETEAFFGQGTRLTVV.

This clonotype was detected a few times. This chain uses TRBV7-9 with TRBJ1-1; 10 bases line up with TRBD1. Per the germline V gene, CDR1 is SEHNR and CDR2 is FQNEAQ (reference sequence). Unmatched junction bases numbered 13, after V lost 5 bases and J lost 1 base. This CDR3 comprises 18 residues. DNA of the CDR3: TGTGCCAGCAGCCCTCGCCTCCACCGGGACAGGGGGAACACTGAAGCTTTCTTT. Its protein is CASSPRLHRDRGNTEAFF.

This clonotype was observed a handful of times. The V gene is TRBV7-9, the J gene TRBJ2-7; D unclear. Trimming took off 5 bases at V and 4 bases at J, with 9 bases between the two ends. CDR1 is SEHNR, CDR2 FQNEAQ, per germline (reference sequence). The CDR3 totals 12 residues. In DNA form, the CDR3 reads TGTGCCAGCAGCCGTCTGTCGTACGAGCAGTACTTC. It yields the protein CASSRLSYEQYF.

This clonotype was recorded at least ten times. This chain links TRBV28 with TRBJ1-5, with a tentative D call TRBD1 (6 bases). This CDR3 contains 13 residues. Looked up from germline, CDR1 is MDHEN and CDR2 is SYDVKM. The V and J ends lost 4 bases and 5 bases respectively, with 9 bases between them. CDR3 DNA: TGTGCCAGCAGTTCAACAGGGCATCAGCCCCAGCATTTT. This translates into CASSSTGHQPQHF. The full variable domain, in which reference TRBV28 and TRBJ1-5 provide the parts outside the CDR3, is DVKVTQSSRYLVKRTGEKVFLECVQDMDHENMFWYRQDPGLGLRLIYFSYDVKMKEKGDIPEGYSVSREKKERFSLILESASTNQTSMYLCASSSTGHQPQHFGDGTRLSIL.

The gene calls are TRBV28 and TRBJ2-7; D gene ambiguous. Between the trimmed V and J ends, which lost 8 bases and 5 bases, there was a span of 16 bases. Germline CDR1 is MDHEN and CDR2 is SYDVKM. The CDR3 is 13 amino acids. The CDR3 coding sequence is TGTGCCAGCGCCCCAAGACCCCGGGACGAGCAGTACTTC. This codes for CASAPRPRDEQYF.

The gene calls are TRBV12-3 or TRBV12-4 and TRBJ1-1; weak D call: TRBD1 (5 bases). Trimming took off 4 bases at V and 11 bases at J, with 14 bases between the two ends. The CDR3 length is 12 residues. CDR3 residues: CASSSQGKEAFF. CDR3 in DNA: TGTGCCAGCAGTTCTCAGGGAAAGGAGGCTTTCTTT.